A selection of T cell receptor beta chains follows, all from one sample in a study of shared clonotypes between healthy human individuals. The protocol was immunoSEQ multiplex PCR, while the TCRdb copy is restricted to in-frame clones and leaves out a portion. In the table there are over 2 million clones, about 95% of which are singletons. Sequencing was carried out using naive CD8+ T cells sorted from blood. Receptors were obtained from a man aged 18 to 35 in good health. Each CDR3 is given with its conserved first and last residue. The D gene is left open where the match is weak. The listing skips clone size in some rows; elsewhere it reads once, few, many or a size class.

j_gene	abundance	v_gene	d_gene	CDR3nt	CDR3aa
TRBJ2-7	-	TRBV29-1	-	TGCAGCGTTAGCGGTGTGAGCTCCTACGAGCAGTACTTC	CSVSGVSSYEQYF
TRBJ1-2	-	TRBV27	TRBD1	TGTGCCAGCAGCTATGGGACAGGGTCTGACTACACCTTC	CASSYGTGSDYTF
TRBJ1-3	-	TRBV30	-	TGTGCTGCGAAGGGGGGGAACGGAAACACCATATATTTT	CAAKGGNGNTIYF
TRBJ2-7	-	TRBV5-5	-	TGTGCCAGCAGCTTGTACGGCGCTCCCTCCTACGAGCAGTACTTC	CASSLYGAPSYEQYF
TRBJ2-2	-	TRBV7-9	TRBD2	TGTGCCAGCGAGACCGGGACTAGCGAGACTTACACCGGGGAGCTGTTTTTT	CASETGTSETYTGELFF
TRBJ2-7	-	TRBV6-5	TRBD1	TGTGCCAGCAGTTATCAGACAGGGGTCTACGAGCAGTACTTC	CASSYQTGVYEQYF
TRBJ2-5	once	TRBV7-9	TRBD1	TGTGCCAGCAACCAACCGGGACAGGGGTACCAAGAGACCCAGTACTTC	CASNQPGQGYQETQYF
TRBJ1-1	-	TRBV5-1	TRBD1	TGCGCCAGCAGCTCTGGACAGGGGGAGTGGGACACTGAAGCTTTCTTT	CASSSGQGEWDTEAFF
TRBJ2-2	-	TRBV23-1	-	TGCGCCAGCAGTCAAGGTCAGGGAACGGACACCGGGGAGCTGTTTTTT	CASSQGQGTDTGELFF
TRBJ2-3	-	TRBV28	-	TGTGCCAGCAGTTTAAGGGACCGCTACACAGATACGCAGTATTTT	CASSLRDRYTDTQYF
TRBJ2-7	-	TRBV6-5	-	TGTGCCAGCAGCCCTCTTGGGGGCTTTTTGGACGAGCAGTACTTC	CASSPLGGFLDEQYF
TRBJ1-5	-	TRBV21-1	-	TGTGCCAGCAAGAGGAAGAGACTGGGGTTGGACCGGTGCTTGGGTCAGCCCCAGCATTTT	CASKRKRLGLDRCLGQPQHF
TRBJ2-5	-	TRBV18	TRBD1	TGTGCCAGCTCACCACGCGACAGGGGTGGGGAGACCCAGTACTTC	CASSPRDRGGETQYF
TRBJ2-1	once	TRBV7-6	-	TGTGCCAGCAGCTCCACCGGGATCACCAATGAGCAGTTCTTC	CASSSTGITNEQFF
TRBJ1-2	-	TRBV6-1	-	TGTGCCAGCACCTTGATCGGCTATGGCTACACCTTC	CASTLIGYGYTF
TRBJ2-7	-	TRBV10-3	-	TGTGCCATCAGTGATCTCGTGAGGGAAGCATCCTACGAGCAGTACTTC	CAISDLVREASYEQYF
TRBJ1-5	-	TRBV7-2	-	TGTGCCAGCAGCTTAGACCCGTACAATCAGCCCCAGCATTTT	CASSLDPYNQPQHF
TRBJ1-1	-	TRBV19	-	TGTGCCAGTAGTACCGGACAGTCGGAAGCTTTCTTT	CASSTGQSEAFF
TRBJ1-5	few	TRBV9	-	TGTGCCAGCAGCGTAGGGGGGGGCTTCCAGCCCCAGCATTTT	CASSVGGGFQPQHF
TRBJ2-7	-	TRBV7-9	-	TGTGCCAGCAGCTTCGGGGACTCGGGATACGAGCAGTACTTC	CASSFGDSGYEQYF
TRBJ2-7	-	TRBV5-8	TRBD2	TGTGCCAGCAGCTTGGCCCTTAGCGGGGGGCAAACCGACGAGCAGTACTTC	CASSLALSGGQTDEQYF
TRBJ2-7	-	TRBV7-8	TRBD2	TGTGCCTCGGGGGGGCTGGAGGGCGAGCAGTACTTC	CASGGLEGEQYF
TRBJ1-1	-	TRBV5-6	-	TGTGCCAGCAGCTTGGTCCCGGGGAACACTGAAGCTTTCTTT	CASSLVPGNTEAFF
TRBJ2-7	-	TRBV9	-	TGTGCCAGCAGCGGGTTAGCCTCCTACGAGCAGTACTTC	CASSGLASYEQYF